This T cell receptor beta chain was recovered during a study of identical twins. V dropped 5 bases and J dropped 1; count of bases not matched to a gene: 7. The CDR3 covers 16 residues. Germline loops: CDR1 SEHNR, CDR2 FQNEAQ (reference sequence). A template switching step contributed a universal primer site, while unique molecular identifiers were present in the cDNA. In TCRdb, the 5' RACE reads were re-called with MiXCR into one record per CDR3 protein. The sample consists of around 480,000 distinct CDR3 sequences, 11% to 15% of them appearing once. This clonotype was observed a few times. Its antigen is as yet unknown. General study findings and limits: Twin-shared out-of-frame alpha sequences were enriched for low generation probability. There were fewer insertions in abundant cord blood beta clonotypes, but memory repertoires showed no such pattern. Out-of-frame beta sequences exhibited a weaker degree of excess twin sharing.

A further study also used this sample, focusing on yellow fever vaccine responses in identical twins.

This TCR came from a young woman in good health. This chain joins TRBV7-9 and TRBJ2-3; 9 nucleotides match TRBD1. The source material was CD4+ T cells sorted from blood. The CDR3 DNA reads as TGTGCCAGCAGCCCACGACAGGGGGGGCGCACAGATACGCAGTATTTT. Translating gives CASSPRQGGRTDTQYF.